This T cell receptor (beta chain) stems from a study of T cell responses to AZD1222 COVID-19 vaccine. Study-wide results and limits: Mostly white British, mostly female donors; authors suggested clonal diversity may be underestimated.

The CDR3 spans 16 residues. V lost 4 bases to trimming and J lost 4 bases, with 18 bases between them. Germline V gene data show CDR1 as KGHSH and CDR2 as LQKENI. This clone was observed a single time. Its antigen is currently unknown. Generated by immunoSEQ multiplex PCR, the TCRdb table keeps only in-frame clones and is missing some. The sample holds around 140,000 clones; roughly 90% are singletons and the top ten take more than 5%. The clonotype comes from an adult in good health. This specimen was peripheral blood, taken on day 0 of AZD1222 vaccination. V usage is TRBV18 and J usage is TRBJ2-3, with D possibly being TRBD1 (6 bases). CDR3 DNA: TGTGCCAGCTCACAAGAGGGGGACGGCTTATCAGATACGCAGTATTTT. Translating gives CASSQEGDGLSDTQYF. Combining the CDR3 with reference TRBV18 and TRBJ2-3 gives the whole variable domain NAGVMQNPRHLVRRRGQEARLRCSPMKGHSHVYWYRQLPEEGLKFMVYLQKENIIDESGMPKERFSAEFPKEGPSILRIQQVVRGDSAAYFCASSQEGDGLSDTQYFGPGTRLTVL.